A selection of T cell receptor beta chains follows, all from one sample in a study of T cell repertoires in cytomegalovirus infection. TCRdb processed the reads anew with MiXCR; each CDR3 protein has one entry. The top ten hold roughly an eighth of the sample, which has hundreds of thousands of distinct CDR3 sequences, 25% to 40% seen once. These receptors lack a known antigen. Sequencing was performed on cultured CD8+ T cells from PBMCs, taken from culture after CMV antigen stimulation. All receptors come from a human donor in good health (CMV status not recorded). Some clones in this sample may be carry-over from other donors' samples. The CDR3 runs from the conserved cysteine through the conserved F or W. Fields, in order: CDR3 protein, CDR3 DNA, J gene, clone size, CDR3 length, D gene, V gene. D genes are given only for firm matches. Some rows mark clone size as missing; the rest say once, few, many or name a class of expanded clone.

CSALNWDTF TGCAGTGCCCTTAACTGGGACACCTTC TRBJ1-2 - 9 - TRBV20-1
CAIRENSGQNRRETQYF TGTGCCATCAGAGAAAACTCGGGACAGAATCGTCGGGAGACCCAGTACTTC TRBJ2-5 - 17 TRBD1 TRBV10-3
CASSPRTGQNSPLHF TGTGCCAGCAGTCCGCGGACAGGGCAGAATTCACCCCTCCACTTT TRBJ1-6 - 15 TRBD1 TRBV27
CASKIPGQVNEQYF TGTGCCAGCAAAATCCCGGGACAGGTTAACGAGCAGTACTTC TRBJ2-7 - 14 TRBD1 TRBV6-5
CASTSGGAGGVDTQYF TGTGCCAGCACCTCGGGGGGAGCGGGGGGCGTAGATACGCAGTATTTT TRBJ2-3 - 16 TRBD2 TRBV6-1
CSSHLGNTIYF TGCAGCTCACATTTGGGAAACACCATATATTTT TRBJ1-3 - 11 - TRBV29-1
CASSIVGGVNYNEQFF TGTGCCAGTAGTATAGTGGGCGGGGTTAACTACAATGAGCAGTTCTTC TRBJ2-1 few 16 - TRBV19
CASSDQQGHWTDTQYF TGTGCCAGCAGTGACCAACAGGGACATTGGACAGATACGCAGTATTTT TRBJ2-3 many 16 - TRBV25-1
CASSYSTEPNYGYTF TGTGCCAGCAGTTACTCGACAGAACCTAACTATGGCTACACCTTC TRBJ1-2 - 15 - TRBV6-6
CASSSIGGETYEQYF TGTGCCAGCAGTTCAATCGGGGGGGAGACCTACGAGCAGTACTTC TRBJ2-7 few 15 TRBD2 TRBV12-3/TRBV12-4
CASSLLTEMNTEAFF TGTGCCAGCAGCTTATTGACCGAAATGAACACTGAAGCTTTCTTT TRBJ1-1 few 15 - TRBV7-9
CASSEMYRDGREQFF TGTGCCAGCAGCGAGATGTACAGGGATGGCAGGGAGCAGTTCTTC TRBJ2-1 few 15 - TRBV9
CASTSWTASGETQYF TGTGCCAGCACCTCGTGGACAGCCAGTGGAGAGACCCAGTACTTC TRBJ2-5 few 15 - TRBV28